This T cell receptor beta chain originates from a study of blood T cell repertoires in COVID-19. Overall study: The study drew acute and convalescent COVID-19 samples from the United States, Italy and Spain.

A word on this clone: The junction and the germline gene differ at one end; a read error may be behind it.

This CDR3 contains 16 residues. Germline values: CDR1 SSHAT, CDR2 FNYEAQ (reference sequence). How the authors handled the data: Amplification with reference gene primers provided the estimates of nucleated cell counts. Sequencing was performed with immunoSEQ multiplex PCR; in TCRdb, only in-frame clones are kept and a portion is missing. V, J and clone size were drawn from that table, and D and trimming were deduced from the DNA. This sample has roughly 100,000 clones, with around 83% found just once. Specimen: peripheral blood. The clonotype originates from a human donor in a cohort sampled during active COVID-19. The chain recombines TRBV7-7 with TRBJ2-2; 8 nucleotides agree with TRBD1. CDR3 residues: CASSLGAGTGTGELFF. The CDR3 nucleotides read TGTGCTAGCAGCTTAGGGGCCGGGACAGGAACCGGGGAGCTGTTTTTT.